The next 17 T cell receptor beta chains were all read from a single sample in a study of T cells in Graves' hyperthyroidism and ophthalmopathy (dated by TCRdb to the late 2010s). Library generation was performed with multiplex PCR. These reads were obtained on an Illumina HiSeq 2000. Amplification of TCR beta CDR3 regions was carried out from RNA transcripts. For the first round of RT-PCR on the TCR CDR3, the HTBI primer set was used together with the Qiagen OneStep RT-PCR kit. TCRdb redid the processing of the public reads, applying fastp at Q25 and MiXCR, and retained in-frame beta chains. Entries that share a CDR3 protein sequence are merged under the most common genes and DNA. The sample table holds about 400,000 distinct CDR3 sequences, of which more than 12% were seen once. The ten biggest clones cover about 20% of the sample. Sequencing was performed on blood. The receptors stem from a woman aged 25 to 45 with Graves' ophthalmopathy.

This clonotype has at least ten counts. The CDR3 DNA sequence: TGTGCCAGCAGCTTAGAGGGAGCGTCCCAAGAGACCCAGTACTTC. Translation: CASSLEGASQETQYF. The chain combines TRBV7-3 with TRBJ2-5; perhaps TRBD2 as D (5 bases). The CDR3 runs 15 residues. Deletions cut 2 bases from V and 1 base from J, with 11 bases between. Germline CDR1 is SGHTA and CDR2 is FQGTGA. The full variable domain, completed using reference TRBV7-3 and TRBJ2-5, is GAGVSQTPSNKVTEKGKYVELRCDPISGHTALYWYRQSLGQGPEFLIYFQGTGAADDSGLPNDRFFAVRPEGSVSTLKIQRTERGDSAVYLCASSLEGASQETQYFGPGTRLLVL.

There are many counts of this clonotype. The J gene is TRBJ2-1, the V gene TRBV30, with unresolved D. The germline gives CDR1 GTSNPN, CDR2 SVGIG (reference sequence). The V end was cut by 0 bases, the J end by 6 bases, with 3 bases between. The CDR3 is 11 residues long. CDR3 coding DNA: TGTGCCTGGAGTGTACTCAATGAGCAGTTCTTC. This codes for CAWSVLNEQFF.

In its sample, this clonotype was seen many times. This chain joins TRBV28 and TRBJ2-4; a possible D gene is TRBD1 (6 bases). From germline, CDR1 is MDHEN and CDR2 SYDVKM. There are 15 residues in the CDR3. V gave up 5 bases and J gave up 0 bases, with 11 bases separating them. Here the CDR3 DNA reads TGTGCCAGCAGTCCCCCAGGGGTAGCCAAAAACATTCAGTACTTC. Encoded protein: CASSPPGVAKNIQYF.

This clonotype occurred many times. This chain uses TRBV5-1 with TRBJ1-1; no definite D call. Trimming stripped 0 bases from V and 2 bases from J, with 11 bases between. Germline V gene data show CDR1 as SGHRS and CDR2 as YFSETQ. This CDR3 spans 15 amino acids. The CDR3 coding sequence is TGCGCCAGCAGCTTGGGGTCCGACCTCAACACTGAAGCTTTCTTT. Protein sequence: CASSLGSDLNTEAFF.

The CDR3, as DNA: TGCGCCAGCCTCCCCAGGGTACCGGGGGGAAACTACAATGAGCAGTTCTTC. It is translated as CASLPRVPGGNYNEQFF. This chain links TRBV10-2 with TRBJ2-1; 7 bases fit TRBD2. Trimming removed 8 bases from V and 3 bases from J; junction bases left unmatched: 16. The germline CDR1 and CDR2 sequences are WSHSY and SAAADI. The CDR3 runs to 17 residues.

This clonotype showed up many times. V and J are TRBV11-2 and TRBJ2-2, with TRBD2 identical over 13 bases. The CDR3 has 17 amino acids. Germline V gene data show CDR1 as SGHAT and CDR2 as FQNNGV. V was clipped by 0 bases and J by 6 bases; unmatched bases: 4. The CDR3 loop reads CASSLDRLAGGSGELFF. DNA of the CDR3: TGTGCCAGCAGCTTAGACCGACTAGCGGGGGGTTCCGGGGAGCTGTTTTTT.

The chain joins TRBV24-1 to TRBJ2-7; 10 bases are a match to TRBD2. CDR1 and CDR2 from the germline V gene are KGHDR and SFDVKD. The V segment lost 10 bases and the J segment 5 bases; nucleotides outside the gene matches: 4. The CDR3 is 12 amino acids. The CDR3: CATDSGGDEQYF. In DNA form, the CDR3 reads TGTGCCACGGACAGCGGGGGGGACGAGCAGTACTTC.

V is TRBV19 and J is TRBJ2-1, with D possibly being TRBD1 (6 bases). In germline, CDR1 is LNHDA, CDR2 SQIVND (reference sequence). The CDR3 loop spans 13 amino acids. V lost 7 bases to trimming and J lost 2 bases, with 9 bases between them. The CDR3 here is CASMRGTYNEQFF. CDR3 in DNA: TGTGCCAGTATGAGGGGGACCTACAATGAGCAGTTCTTC.

This chain uses TRBV5-1 with TRBJ2-7; D is possibly TRBD1 (5 bases). This CDR3 is built from 15 residues. Germline loops: CDR1 SGHRS, CDR2 YFSETQ. V lost 5 bases to trimming and J lost 0 bases, with 15 bases between them. The CDR3 is CASREGAGPSYEQYF. For the CDR3, the DNA is TGCGCCAGCAGAGAAGGGGCAGGGCCCTCCTACGAGCAGTACTTC.

This clonotype came up many times. As DNA, the CDR3 is TGTGCCTGGAGTGTACAGAGGGGGAGGGAGCCCCAGCATTTT. Encoded protein: CAWSVQRGREPQHF. This sequence joins TRBV30 and TRBJ1-5; D perhaps matches TRBD1 (6 bases). CDR3 length: 14 residues. In germline, CDR1 is GTSNPN, CDR2 SVGIG (reference sequence). Trimming took off 0 bases at V and 8 bases at J, with 14 bases between the two ends.

In its sample, this clonotype was seen many times. The rearrangement uses TRBV11-2 and TRBJ2-2; TRBD2 aligns across 9 bases. The CDR3 is made up of 18 amino acids. Germline-derived CDR1 and CDR2 are SGHAT and FQNNGV. Germline trimming cut 1 base from V and 6 bases from J; bases unmatched to any gene: 12. CDR3 loop: CASSLASYAGGPAGELFF. DNA of the CDR3: TGTGCCAGCAGCTTAGCCTCCTACGCGGGGGGGCCGGCCGGGGAGCTGTTTTTT.

This clonotype was counted ten times or more. The chain combines TRBV20-1 with TRBJ2-7, with 7 bases lining up with TRBD2. Germline-derived CDR1 and CDR2 are DFQATT and SNEGSKA (reference sequence). With 6 bases clipped from V and 3 bases from J, the junction kept 8 bases outside the gene matches. CDR3 length: 13 amino acids. For the CDR3, the DNA is TGCAGTGCACCGGGGGGACCGGTCTACGAGCAGTACTTC. It encodes CSAPGGPVYEQYF.

This clonotype was seen a handful of times. The chain uses TRBV27 and TRBJ2-5; 9 bases align to TRBD1. CDR1 and CDR2 (germline): MNHEY, SMNVEV (reference sequence). The CDR3 is 15 amino acids. Trimming at V came to 4 bases and at J to 4 bases, leaving 7 bases not matched to a gene. Written as DNA, the CDR3 is TGTGCCAGCAGTTCGGACAGGGGAAATCTAGAGACCCAGTACTTC. Translating gives CASSSDRGNLETQYF.

The V gene is TRBV20-1, the J gene TRBJ1-3, with 7 bases matching TRBD1. The junction had 17 bases not matched to a gene; V was cut back by 0 bases and J by 0 bases. CDR3 size: 20 residues. Germline-derived CDR1 and CDR2 are DFQATT and SNEGSKA (reference sequence). The CDR3 protein is CSARESGLTGTLHSGNTIYF. CDR3 sequence (DNA): TGCAGTGCTAGAGAATCTGGTCTGACAGGGACTCTCCACTCTGGAAACACCATATATTTT.

There are a few counts of this clonotype. A read error is possible here, since a much larger clone lies one base away. This rearrangement joins TRBV2 to TRBJ1-5; D uncertain. The CDR3 is 13 residues long. Trimming removed 6 bases from V and 4 bases from J, with 10 bases in between. Germline CDR1 is SNHLY and CDR2 is FYNNEI. CDR3 protein: CASRDAGNQPQHF. CDR3 nucleotides: TGTGCCAGCAGGGACGCTGGTAATCAGCCCCAGCATTTT.

This clonotype was seen a few times. The chain joins TRBV7-9 to TRBJ2-2, with D tentatively TRBD1 (5 bases). Per the germline V gene, CDR1 is SEHNR and CDR2 is FQNEAQ (reference sequence). The length of the CDR3 is 13 residues. Trimming stripped 1 base from V and 11 bases from J, with 11 bases between. The CDR3: CASSLEGPRELFF. CDR3 DNA: TGTGCCAGCAGCTTAGAGGGGCCGCGTGAGCTGTTTTTT.

This clonotype was detected many times. V and J are TRBV28 and TRBJ1-5; D not resolved. Trimming took off 1 base at V and 1 base at J, with 8 bases between the two ends. In germline, CDR1 is MDHEN, CDR2 SYDVKM. The CDR3 totals 15 residues. The CDR3 region has the DNA TGTGCCAGCAGTTTATCGTTGGGGAGCAATCAGCCCCAGCATTTT. Its protein is CASSLSLGSNQPQHF. Full variable domain (outside the CDR3, taken from reference TRBV28 and TRBJ1-5): DVKVTQSSRYLVKRTGEKVFLECVQDMDHENMFWYRQDPGLGLRLIYFSYDVKMKEKGDIPEGYSVSREKKERFSLILESASTNQTSMYLCASSLSLGSNQPQHFGDGTRLSIL.